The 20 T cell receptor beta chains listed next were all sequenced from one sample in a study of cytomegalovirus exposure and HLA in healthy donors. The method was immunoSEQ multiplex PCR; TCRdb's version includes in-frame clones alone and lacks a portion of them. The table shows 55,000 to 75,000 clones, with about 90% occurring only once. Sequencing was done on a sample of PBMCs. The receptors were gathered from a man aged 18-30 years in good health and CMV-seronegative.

This CDR3 reads CASLFGGSGRVREQYF. In DNA form, the CDR3 reads TGTGCCAGCCTCTTCGGGGGAAGCGGGAGGGTCCGCGAGCAGTACTTC. V usage is TRBV28 and J usage is TRBJ2-7; 10 bases align to TRBD2. The germline V gene encodes CDR1 MDHEN and CDR2 SYDVKM. This CDR3 is built from 16 residues. V was pared by 8 bases and J by 6 bases, with 16 bases of the junction left unmatched.

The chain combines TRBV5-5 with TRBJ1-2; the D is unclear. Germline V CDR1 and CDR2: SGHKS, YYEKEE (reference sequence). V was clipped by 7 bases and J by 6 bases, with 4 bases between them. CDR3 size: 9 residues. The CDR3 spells CASGDGYTF. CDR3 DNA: TGTGCCAGCGGAGATGGCTACACCTTC.

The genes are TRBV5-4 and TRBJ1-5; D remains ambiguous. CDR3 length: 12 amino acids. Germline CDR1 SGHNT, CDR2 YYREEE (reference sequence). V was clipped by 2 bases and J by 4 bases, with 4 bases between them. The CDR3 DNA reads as TGTGCCAGCAGCTTCGGGAATCAGCCCCAGCATTTT. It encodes CASSFGNQPQHF.

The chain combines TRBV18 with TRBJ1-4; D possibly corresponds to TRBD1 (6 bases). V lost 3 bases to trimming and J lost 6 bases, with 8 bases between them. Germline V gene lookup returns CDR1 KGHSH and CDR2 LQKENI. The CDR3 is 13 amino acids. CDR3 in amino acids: CASSPWTDEKLFF. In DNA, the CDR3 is TGTGCCAGCTCACCCTGGACAGATGAAAAACTGTTTTTT.

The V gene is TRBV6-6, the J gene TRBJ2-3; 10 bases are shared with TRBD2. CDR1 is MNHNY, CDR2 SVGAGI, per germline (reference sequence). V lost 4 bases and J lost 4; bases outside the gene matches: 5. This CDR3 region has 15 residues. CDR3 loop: CASSSAGGNADTQYF. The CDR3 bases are TGTGCCAGCAGTTCAGCGGGAGGGAATGCAGATACGCAGTATTTT.

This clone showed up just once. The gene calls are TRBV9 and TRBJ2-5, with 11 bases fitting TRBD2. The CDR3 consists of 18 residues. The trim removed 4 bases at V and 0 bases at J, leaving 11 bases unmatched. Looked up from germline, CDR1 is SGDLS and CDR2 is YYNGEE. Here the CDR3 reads CASSPPFGTSGYQETQYF. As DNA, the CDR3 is TGTGCCAGCAGCCCCCCATTCGGGACTAGCGGCTACCAAGAGACCCAGTACTTC.

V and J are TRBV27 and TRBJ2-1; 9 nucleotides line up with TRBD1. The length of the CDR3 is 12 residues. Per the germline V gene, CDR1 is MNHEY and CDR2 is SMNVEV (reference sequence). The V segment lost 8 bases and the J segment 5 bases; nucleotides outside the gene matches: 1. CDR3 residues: CASGTGNNEQFF. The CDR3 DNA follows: TGTGCCAGCGGGACAGGGAACAATGAGCAGTTCTTC.

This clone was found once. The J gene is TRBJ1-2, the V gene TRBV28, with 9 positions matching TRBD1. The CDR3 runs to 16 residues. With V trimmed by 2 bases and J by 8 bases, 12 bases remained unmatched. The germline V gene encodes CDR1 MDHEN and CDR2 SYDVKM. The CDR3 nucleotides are TGTGCCAGCAGTTTAGGGAGATTACAGGGGGCGCAGGGCTACACCTTC. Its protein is CASSLGRLQGAQGYTF.

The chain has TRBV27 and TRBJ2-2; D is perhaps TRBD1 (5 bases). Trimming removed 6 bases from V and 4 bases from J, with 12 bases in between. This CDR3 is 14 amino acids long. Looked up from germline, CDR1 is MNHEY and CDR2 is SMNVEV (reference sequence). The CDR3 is CASSWTRGTGELFF. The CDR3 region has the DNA TGTGCCAGCAGCTGGACAAGGGGCACCGGGGAGCTGTTTTTT.

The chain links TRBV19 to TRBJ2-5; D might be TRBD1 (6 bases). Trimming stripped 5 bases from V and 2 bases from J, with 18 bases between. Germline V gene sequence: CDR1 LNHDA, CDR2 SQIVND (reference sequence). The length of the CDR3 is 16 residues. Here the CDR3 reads CASSPTSSDRQETQYF. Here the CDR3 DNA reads TGTGCCAGTAGTCCAACTTCCTCGGACAGACAAGAGACCCAGTACTTC.

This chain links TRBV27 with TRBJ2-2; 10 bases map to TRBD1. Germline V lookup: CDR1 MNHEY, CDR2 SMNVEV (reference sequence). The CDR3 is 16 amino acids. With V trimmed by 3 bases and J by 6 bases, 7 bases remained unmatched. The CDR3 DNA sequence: TGTGCCAGCAGTTTGGTCCCGGGACAGGGGTCCGGGGAGCTGTTTTTT. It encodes CASSLVPGQGSGELFF.

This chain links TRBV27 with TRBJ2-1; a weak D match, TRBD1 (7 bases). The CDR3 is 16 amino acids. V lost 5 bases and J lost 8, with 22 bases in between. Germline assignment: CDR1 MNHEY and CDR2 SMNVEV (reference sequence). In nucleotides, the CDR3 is TGTGCCAGCAGTCCATCTGACAGGGAGGTTTCGGATGAGCAGTTCTTC. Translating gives CASSPSDREVSDEQFF.

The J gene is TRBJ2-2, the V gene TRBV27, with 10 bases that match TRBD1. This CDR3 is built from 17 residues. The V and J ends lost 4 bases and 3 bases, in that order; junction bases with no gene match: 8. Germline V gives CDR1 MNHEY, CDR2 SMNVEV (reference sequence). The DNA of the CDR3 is TGTGCCAGCAGTTCCCCTTCGACAGGGGGCTACACCGGGGAGCTGTTTTTT. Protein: CASSSPSTGGYTGELFF.

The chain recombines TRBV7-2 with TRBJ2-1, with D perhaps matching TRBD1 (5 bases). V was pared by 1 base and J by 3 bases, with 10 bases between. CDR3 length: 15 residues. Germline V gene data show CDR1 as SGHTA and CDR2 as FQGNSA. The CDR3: CASSLGPTDYNEQFF. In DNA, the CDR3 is TGTGCCAGCAGCTTAGGTCCGACAGACTACAATGAGCAGTTCTTC.

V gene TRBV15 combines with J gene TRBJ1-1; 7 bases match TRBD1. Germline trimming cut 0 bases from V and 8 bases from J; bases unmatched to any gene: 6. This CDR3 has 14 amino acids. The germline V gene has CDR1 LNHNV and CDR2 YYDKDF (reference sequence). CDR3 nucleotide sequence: TGTGCCACCAGCAGAGAAGGGGGCGTGGGAGAAGCTTTCTTT. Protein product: CATSREGGVGEAFF. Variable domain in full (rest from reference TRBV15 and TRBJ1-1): DAMVIQNPRYQVTQFGKPVTLSCSQTLNHNVMYWYQQKSSQAPKLLFHYYDKDFNNEADTPDNFQSRRPNTSFCFLDIRSPGLGDTAMYLCATSREGGVGEAFFGQGTRLTVV.

This CDR3 is CASSSSNVGELFF. The CDR3 DNA reads TGTGCCAGCAGCTCCTCTAACGTCGGGGAGCTGTTTTTT. This chain uses TRBV7-6 with TRBJ2-2; D is uncertain. V was shortened by 4 bases and J by 7 bases, with 10 bases between the two germline ends. The length of the CDR3 is 13 residues. Germline V gene lookup returns CDR1 SGHVS and CDR2 FNYEAQ.

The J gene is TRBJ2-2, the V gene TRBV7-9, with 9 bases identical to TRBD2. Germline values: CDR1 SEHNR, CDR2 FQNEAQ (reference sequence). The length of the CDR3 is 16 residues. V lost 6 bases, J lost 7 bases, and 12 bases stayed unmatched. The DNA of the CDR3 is TGTGCCAGCAGTCAAGAGAGGCTAGCGGGACTCGGGGAGCTGTTTTTT. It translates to CASSQERLAGLGELFF.

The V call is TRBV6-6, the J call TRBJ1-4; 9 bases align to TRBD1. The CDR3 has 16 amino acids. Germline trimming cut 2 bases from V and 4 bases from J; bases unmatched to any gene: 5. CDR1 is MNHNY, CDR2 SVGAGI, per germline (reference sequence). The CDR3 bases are TGTGCCAGCAGTTACGGGGGACAGGGCCGTAATGAAAAACTGTTTTTT. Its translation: CASSYGGQGRNEKLFF.

The CDR3 sequence is CASSTPGLTSANEQYF. The DNA of the CDR3 is TGTGCCAGCAGTACACCCGGGTTGACTAGCGCCAACGAGCAGTACTTC. The chain employs TRBV28 and TRBJ2-7; 8 bases fit TRBD2. This CDR3 has 16 residues. Looked up from germline, CDR1 is MDHEN and CDR2 is SYDVKM. V shed 5 bases and J 5 bases; nucleotides not matched to a gene: 14.

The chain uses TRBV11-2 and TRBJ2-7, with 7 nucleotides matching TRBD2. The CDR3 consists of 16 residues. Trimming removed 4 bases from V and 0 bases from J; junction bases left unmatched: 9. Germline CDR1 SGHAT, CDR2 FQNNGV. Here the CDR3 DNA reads TGTGCCAGCAGCTGGGAGGGATTCGGCCGCTCCTACGAGCAGTACTTC. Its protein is CASSWEGFGRSYEQYF.